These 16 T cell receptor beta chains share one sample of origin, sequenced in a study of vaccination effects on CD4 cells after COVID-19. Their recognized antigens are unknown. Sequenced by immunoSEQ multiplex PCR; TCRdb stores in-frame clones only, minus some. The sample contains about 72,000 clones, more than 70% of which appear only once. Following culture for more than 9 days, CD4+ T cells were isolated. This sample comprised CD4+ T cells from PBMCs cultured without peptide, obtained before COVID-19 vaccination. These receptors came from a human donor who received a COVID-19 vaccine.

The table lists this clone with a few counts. Here the CDR3 DNA reads TGTGCCAGCAGCCGGGGTGGGCTAGCGGGGGTGAACACCGGGGAGCTGTTTTTT. Its protein product is CASSRGGLAGVNTGELFF. The J gene is TRBJ2-2, the V gene TRBV27; 10 positions match TRBD2. The CDR3 sequence is 18 residues long. V lost 6 bases and J lost 1; bases outside the gene matches: 11. CDR1 is MNHEY and CDR2 is SMNVEV in the germline V gene (reference sequence).

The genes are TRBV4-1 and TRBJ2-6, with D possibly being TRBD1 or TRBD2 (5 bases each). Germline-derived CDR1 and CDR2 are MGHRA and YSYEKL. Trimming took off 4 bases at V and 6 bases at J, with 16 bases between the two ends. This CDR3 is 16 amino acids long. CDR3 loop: CASSPGTIGTANVLTF. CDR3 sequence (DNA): TGCGCCAGCAGCCCAGGGACCATAGGTACGGCCAACGTCCTGACTTTC.

This chain's CDR3 is CASSLVPGGTDTQYF. Here the CDR3 DNA reads TGCGCCAGCAGCTTGGTTCCGGGAGGCACAGATACGCAGTATTTT. The genes are TRBV5-1 and TRBJ2-3; possibly TRBD2 for D (6 bases). The V gene lost 0 bases and the J gene lost 1 base, with 9 bases spanning the gap. CDR1 is SGHRS, CDR2 YFSETQ, per germline. The CDR3 sequence is 15 residues long.

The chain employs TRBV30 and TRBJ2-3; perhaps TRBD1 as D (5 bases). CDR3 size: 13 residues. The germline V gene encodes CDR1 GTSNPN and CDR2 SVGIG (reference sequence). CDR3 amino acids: CALVQGITDTQYF. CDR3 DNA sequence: TGTGCTCTGGTCCAGGGAATCACAGATACGCAGTATTTT.

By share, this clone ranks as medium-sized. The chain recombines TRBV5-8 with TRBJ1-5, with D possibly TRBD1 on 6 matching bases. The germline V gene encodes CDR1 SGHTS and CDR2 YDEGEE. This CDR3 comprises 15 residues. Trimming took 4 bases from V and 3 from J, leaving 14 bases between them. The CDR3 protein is CASSLGQKINQPQHF. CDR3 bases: TGTGCCAGCAGCCTCGGACAGAAAATCAATCAGCCCCAGCATTTT.

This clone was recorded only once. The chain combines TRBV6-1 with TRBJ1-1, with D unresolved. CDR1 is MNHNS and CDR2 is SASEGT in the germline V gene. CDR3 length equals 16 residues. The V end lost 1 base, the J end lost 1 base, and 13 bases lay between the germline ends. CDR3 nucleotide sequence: TGTGCCAGCAGTGAAGTACCTGGTAATCAGAACACTGAAGCTTTCTTT. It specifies CASSEVPGNQNTEAFF.

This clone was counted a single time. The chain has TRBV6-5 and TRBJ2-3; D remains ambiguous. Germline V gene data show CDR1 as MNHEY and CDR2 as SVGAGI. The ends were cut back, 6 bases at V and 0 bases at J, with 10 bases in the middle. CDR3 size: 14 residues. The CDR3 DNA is TGTGCCAGCAGAGATCCCTCTAGCACAGATACGCAGTATTTT. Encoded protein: CASRDPSSTDTQYF.

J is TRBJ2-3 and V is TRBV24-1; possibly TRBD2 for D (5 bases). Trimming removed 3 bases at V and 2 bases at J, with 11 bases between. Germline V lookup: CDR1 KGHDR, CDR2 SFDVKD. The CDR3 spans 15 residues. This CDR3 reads CATSDRGGVTDTQYF. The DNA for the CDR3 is TGTGCCACCAGTGATCGAGGAGGCGTCACAGATACGCAGTATTTT.

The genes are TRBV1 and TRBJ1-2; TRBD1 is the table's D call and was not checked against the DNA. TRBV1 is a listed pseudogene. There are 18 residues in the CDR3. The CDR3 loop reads CTSSQAVAQGQFHYGYTF. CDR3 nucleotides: TGCACCAGCAGCCAAGCGGTGGCACAGGGACAATTTCACTATGGCTACACCTTC.

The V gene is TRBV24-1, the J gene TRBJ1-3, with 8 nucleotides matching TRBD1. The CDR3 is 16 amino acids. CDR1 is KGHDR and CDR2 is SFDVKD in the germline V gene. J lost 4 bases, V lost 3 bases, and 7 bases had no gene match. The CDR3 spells CATSDATGASGNTIYF. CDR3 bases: TGTGCCACCAGTGATGCGACAGGGGCATCAGGAAACACCATATATTTT.

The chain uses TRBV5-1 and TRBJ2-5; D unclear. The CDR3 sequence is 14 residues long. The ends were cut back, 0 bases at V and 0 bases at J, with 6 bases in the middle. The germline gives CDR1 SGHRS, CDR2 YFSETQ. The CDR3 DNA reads TGCGCCAGCAGCTTGGAAGCAAACCAAGAGACCCAGTACTTC. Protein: CASSLEANQETQYF.

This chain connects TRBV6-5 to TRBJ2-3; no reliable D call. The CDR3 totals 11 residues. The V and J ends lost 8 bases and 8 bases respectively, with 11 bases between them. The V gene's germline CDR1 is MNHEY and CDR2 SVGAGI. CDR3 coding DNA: TGTGCCAGCTCCCTCATGGGTACGCAGTATTTT. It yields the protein CASSLMGTQYF.

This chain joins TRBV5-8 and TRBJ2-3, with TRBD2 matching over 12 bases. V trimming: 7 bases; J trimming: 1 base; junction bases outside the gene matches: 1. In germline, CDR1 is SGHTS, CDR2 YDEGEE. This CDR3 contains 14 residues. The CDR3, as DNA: TGTGCCAGCCGGACTAGCGGGGGCACAGATACGCAGTATTTT. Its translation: CASRTSGGTDTQYF.

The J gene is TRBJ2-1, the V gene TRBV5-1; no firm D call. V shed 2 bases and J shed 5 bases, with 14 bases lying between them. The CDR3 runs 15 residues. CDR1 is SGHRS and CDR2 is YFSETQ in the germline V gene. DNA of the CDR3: TGCGCCAGCAGCTTCGAACGTAGACGCAACAATGAGCAGTTCTTC. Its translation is CASSFERRRNNEQFF.

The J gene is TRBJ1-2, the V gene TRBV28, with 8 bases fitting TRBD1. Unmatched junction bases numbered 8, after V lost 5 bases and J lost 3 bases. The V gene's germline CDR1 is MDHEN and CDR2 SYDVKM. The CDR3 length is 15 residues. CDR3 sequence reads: CASSPGQDGYYGYTF. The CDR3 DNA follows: TGTGCCAGCAGTCCGGGACAGGACGGCTACTATGGCTACACCTTC.

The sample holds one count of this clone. The CDR3 sequence is CASSAQGTSSGYTF. CDR3 sequence (DNA): TGTGCCAGCAGCGCACAAGGGACTTCCTCTGGCTACACCTTC. The chain employs TRBV9 and TRBJ1-2; possibly TRBD1 for D (5 bases). The CDR3 covers 14 residues. Germline lookup yields CDR1 SGDLS and CDR2 YYNGEE. V lost 3 bases and J lost 7, with 16 bases in between.